This T cell receptor beta chain appears in the sequencing data of a study of regulatory T cells in long-lasting Graves disease. Study context: By definition, persistent Graves' disease involved antithyroid drugs for over 5 years alongside positive TSH receptor antibodies.

Time point: persistent/refractory GD, antithyroid drugs over 5 years with positive TRAb. Making the TCR library involved RNA that had been extracted from PBMCs. Patients all came to the study from an endocrinology department in Xi'an, China. Trimming stripped 6 bases from V and 3 bases from J, with 14 bases between. The CDR3 length is 13 residues. Germline V gene sequence: CDR1 SQVTM, CDR2 ANQGSEA. Findings and caveats of the study: New patients shared 950 to 1,000 public clonotypes, fewer than the 2,741 shared by persistent patients. Lower TCR diversity characterized persistent Graves' patients relative to newly diagnosed patients.

This clonotype appeared many times. Its cognate antigen is unknown. CDR3 regions were amplified by Arm-PCR using iRepertoire HTBI primers to build TCR beta libraries. Using its own MiXCR run on the multiplex PCR reads, TCRdb lists one record per CDR3 protein. The sample has hundreds of thousands of distinct CDR3 sequences, roughly a fifth seen once. The chain has TRBV29-1 and TRBJ2-5; D could derive from TRBD1 or TRBD2 (5 bases each). The sequence derives from a female donor with Graves disease. The sample consisted of peripheral blood mononuclear cells (PBMCs), taken when the disease was refractory, from a patient treated with antithyroid drugs. The CDR3 DNA is TGCAGCGTGATCCGGGACCCTAAAGAGACCCAGTACTTC. Its translation is CSVIRDPKETQYF.